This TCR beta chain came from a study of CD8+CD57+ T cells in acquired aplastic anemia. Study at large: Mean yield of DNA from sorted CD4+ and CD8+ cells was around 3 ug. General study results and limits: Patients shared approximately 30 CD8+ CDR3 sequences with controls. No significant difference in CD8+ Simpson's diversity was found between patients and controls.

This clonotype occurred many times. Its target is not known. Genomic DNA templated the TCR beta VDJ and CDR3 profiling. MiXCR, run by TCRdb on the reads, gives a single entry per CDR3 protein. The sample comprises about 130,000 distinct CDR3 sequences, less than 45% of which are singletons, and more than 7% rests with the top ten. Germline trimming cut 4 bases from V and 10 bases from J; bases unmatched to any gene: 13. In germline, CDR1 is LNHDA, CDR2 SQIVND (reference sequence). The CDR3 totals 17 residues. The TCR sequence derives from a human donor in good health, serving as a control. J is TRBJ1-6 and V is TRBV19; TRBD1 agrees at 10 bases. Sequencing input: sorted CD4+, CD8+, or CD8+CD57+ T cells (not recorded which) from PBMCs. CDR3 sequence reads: CASSTEGWGQGRSPLHF. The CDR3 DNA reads TGTGCCAGTAGTACAGAAGGTTGGGGACAGGGGCGCTCACCCCTCCACTTT.